This TCR beta chain was sequenced during a study of blood T cell repertoires in COVID-19. The wider study: COVID-19 samples, acute and convalescent, were from the United States, Italy and Spain. From T cells, B-cell-depleted T cells, or PBMCs came the material, which was cDNA or gDNA.

As for this clone: Sequence at one end of the junction differs from germline and may be a read error.

Germline V gene lookup returns CDR1 SSHAT and CDR2 FNYEAQ (reference sequence). The CDR3 consists of 15 residues. In the authors' methods: Researchers report that nucleated cell counts were estimated from reference gene primer amplification. TCRdb's table, derived via immunoSEQ multiplex PCR, lists solely in-frame clones and lacks some. The V and J calls and clone size come from that table; D and trimming were worked out from the DNA. The sample carries about 84,000 clones, about 86% recorded once. This TCR derives from an elderly man with active or convalescent COVID-19. Sequenced material: peripheral blood. The chain uses TRBV7-7 and TRBJ2-5; 8 bases line up with TRBD2. The CDR3 is CASSLLALAEETQYF. The CDR3 DNA sequence: TGTGCTAGCAGCCTACTGGCACTAGCGGAAGAGACCCAGTACTTC. The full variable domain, in which reference TRBV7-7 and TRBJ2-5 provide the parts outside the CDR3, is GAGVSQSPRYKVTKRGQDVTLRCDPISSHATLYWYQQALGQGPEFLTYFNYEAQPDKSGLPSDRFSAERPEGSISTLTIQRTEQRDSAMYRCASSLLALAEETQYFGPGTRLLVL.